These 21 T cell receptor beta chains were sequenced from one sample in a study of tumour-infiltrating T cells in Burkitt lymphoma (dated by TCRdb to about 2020). The protocol used for the library was the immunoSEQ multiplex PCR assay. This is the immuneACCESS table as TCRdb keeps it, with only in-frame sequences that have V and J called. A part of the clones is gone; compared with another copy, unresolved V genes explain less than half, and the rest is unexplained. The sample data list more than 40,000 clones, and less than 35% of these were observed just once. The ten largest clones add up to roughly 2.6% of the sample. The specimen was tumor tissue. These TCRs come from a human donor with Burkitt lymphoma.

The rearrangement joins TRBV29-1 to TRBJ1-2; D ambiguous. Germline loops: CDR1 SQVTM, CDR2 ANQGSEA. V lost 7 bases and J lost 2, with 5 bases in between. The CDR3 covers 10 residues. For the CDR3, the DNA is TGCAGCGCCGACAACTATGGCTACACCTTC. Its protein is CSADNYGYTF.

The chain couples TRBV5-1 to TRBJ1-1; D is perhaps TRBD1 (5 bases). Germline CDR1 SGHRS, CDR2 YFSETQ. V lost 1 base and J 3 bases, leaving 13 bases between the germline ends. CDR3 length equals 15 residues. The CDR3 nucleotides read TGCGCCAGCAGCTTGCAGGGTGGTTGGTACACTGAAGCTTTCTTT. Protein sequence: CASSLQGGWYTEAFF.

The chain uses TRBV27 and TRBJ1-3; weak D call: TRBD1 (5 bases). V lost 5 bases to trimming and J lost 4 bases, with 21 bases between them. Germline V gives CDR1 MNHEY, CDR2 SMNVEV (reference sequence). The CDR3 has 17 residues. CDR3 sequence: CASSVRGPVGDGNTIYF. CDR3 bases: TGTGCCAGCAGTGTCCGGGGACCTGTCGGGGACGGAAACACCATATATTTT.

The chain employs TRBV19 and TRBJ2-3; D gene uncertain. Germline V CDR1 and CDR2: LNHDA, SQIVND (reference sequence). Between the trimmed V and J ends, which lost 6 bases and 0 bases, there was a span of 7 bases. This CDR3 is 13 amino acids long. CDR3: CASRHKSTDTQYF. The CDR3 DNA sequence: TGTGCCAGTAGACACAAAAGCACAGATACGCAGTATTTT.

The V call is TRBV2, the J call TRBJ2-3, with D unclear. V was trimmed by 4 bases and J by 4 bases, leaving 12 bases between them. Germline V gene sequence: CDR1 SNHLY, CDR2 FYNNEI. The CDR3 covers 14 residues. CDR3 bases: TGTGCCAGCAGTGTCGGTCAGGACCCAGATACGCAGTATTTT. Its translation: CASSVGQDPDTQYF.

The gene calls are TRBV25-1 and TRBJ1-4; possible D gene TRBD1, 6 bases. V lost 6 bases and J 7 bases, leaving 15 bases between the germline ends. CDR1 MGHDK and CDR2 SYGVNS come from the germline V gene. The CDR3 consists of 14 residues. The CDR3 here is CASSLTGGSEKLFF. For the CDR3, the DNA is TGTGCCAGCAGCTTGACTGGGGGCAGTGAAAAACTGTTTTTT.

This clone was counted between two and nine times. The chain uses TRBV19 and TRBJ1-5; perhaps TRBD1 as D (6 bases). In germline, CDR1 is LNHDA, CDR2 SQIVND (reference sequence). The CDR3 runs 12 residues. Deletions cut 6 bases from V and 4 bases from J, with 7 bases between. The CDR3 DNA follows: TGTGCCAGTAGCACAGGGAATCAGCCCCAGCATTTT. It encodes CASSTGNQPQHF.

This chain connects TRBV27 to TRBJ1-6; D not resolved. The V end lost 6 bases, the J end lost 4 bases, and 4 bases lay between the germline ends. The germline V gene has CDR1 MNHEY and CDR2 SMNVEV (reference sequence). The length of the CDR3 is 12 residues. The CDR3 bases are TGTGCCAGCAGGCTATATAATTCACCCCTCCACTTT. It is translated as CASRLYNSPLHF.

This clone turned up a few times. The chain couples TRBV4-3 to TRBJ1-3; D not resolved. Germline V lookup: CDR1 LGHNA, CDR2 YSLEER. The V end lost 0 bases, the J end lost 0 bases, and 6 bases lay between the germline ends. This CDR3 comprises 15 residues. CDR3 in DNA: TGCGCCAGCAGCCAAGATAGGAGCTCTGGAAACACCATATATTTT. Translated: CASSQDRSSGNTIYF.

The chain carries TRBV27 and TRBJ2-5; 10 nucleotides line up with TRBD2. The V segment lost 4 bases and the J segment 4 bases; nucleotides outside the gene matches: 6. The CDR3 is made up of 15 amino acids. The V gene's germline CDR1 is MNHEY and CDR2 SMNVEV (reference sequence). The DNA for the CDR3 is TGTGCCAGCAGTTCCGCCCTAGCGGGGGTAGAGACCCAGTACTTC. This codes for CASSSALAGVETQYF.

This sequence joins TRBV4-3 and TRBJ1-2; possibly TRBD1 for D (6 bases). The length of the CDR3 is 15 residues. Germline V gives CDR1 LGHNA, CDR2 YSLEER. Trimming shortened V by 1 base and J by 6 bases, and 15 bases separated the two germline ends. This CDR3 is CASSQVVRTANGYTF. CDR3 DNA: TGCGCCAGCAGCCAAGTAGTCCGGACAGCGAATGGCTACACCTTC.

The chain carries TRBV19 and TRBJ1-1, with 10 bases that match TRBD1. V shed 4 bases, J shed 1 base, and the junction held 3 bases outside the gene matches. CDR1 and CDR2 from the germline V gene are LNHDA and SQIVND (reference sequence). The CDR3 runs 15 residues. The CDR3 sequence is CASSRQGAWNTEAFF. In DNA, the CDR3 is TGTGCCAGTAGTAGACAGGGGGCCTGGAACACTGAAGCTTTCTTT. Drawing the rest from reference TRBV19 and TRBJ1-1, the complete variable domain is DGGITQSPKYLFRKEGQNVTLSCEQNLNHDAMYWYRQDPGQGLRLIYYSQIVNDFQKGDIAEGYSVSREKKESFPLTVTSAQKNPTAFYLCASSRQGAWNTEAFFGQGTRLTVV.

The chain couples TRBV2 to TRBJ2-5; either TRBD1 or TRBD2 may fit D (5 bases each). CDR1 SNHLY and CDR2 FYNNEI come from the germline V gene. CDR3 length: 15 residues. Trimming removed 2 bases from V and 5 bases from J, with 15 bases in between. In nucleotides, the CDR3 is TGTGCCAGCAGTGAAATAGTCGGGGCCGGGGAGACCCAGTACTTC. Translated, it gives CASSEIVGAGETQYF.

This clone was detected a few times. The genes are TRBV6-1 and TRBJ2-1; D may be TRBD1 or TRBD2 (5 bases each). The germline CDR1 and CDR2 sequences are MNHNS and SASEGT. The CDR3 covers 12 residues. The V and J ends lost 4 bases and 9 bases respectively, with 10 bases between them. The CDR3 sequence: CASSGSGAEQFF. CDR3 nucleotides: TGTGCCAGCAGTGGATCCGGGGCTGAGCAGTTCTTC.

V gene TRBV5-1 combines with J gene TRBJ2-5; 7 bases match TRBD1. Germline CDR1 SGHRS, CDR2 YFSETQ. The junction had 7 bases not matched to a gene; V was cut back by 3 bases and J by 5 bases. The CDR3 length is 14 residues. The CDR3 is CASSSRGRGETQYF. The CDR3 bases are TGCGCCAGCAGCTCAAGGGGGCGAGGTGAGACCCAGTACTTC.

This sequence joins TRBV6-6 and TRBJ1-1; D gene unclear. The germline V gene encodes CDR1 MNHNY and CDR2 SVGAGI (reference sequence). Trimming removed 0 bases at V and 1 base at J, with 3 bases between. The CDR3 has 13 amino acids. The CDR3 DNA reads TGTGCCAGCAGTTACTCGCAGAACACTGAAGCTTTCTTT. Its protein product is CASSYSQNTEAFF.

In its sample, this clone was seen a few times. CDR3 region: CASSPRGDNGSPLHF. CDR3 nucleotide sequence: TGTGCCAGCAGCCCCAGGGGGGATAACGGTTCACCCCTCCACTTT. This rearrangement joins TRBV9 to TRBJ1-6; 7 positions agree with TRBD1. There are 15 residues in the CDR3. CDR1 is SGDLS and CDR2 is YYNGEE in the germline V gene. Trimming took 4 bases from V and 9 from J; bases not matched to a gene: 10. Full variable domain (remainder filled in from reference TRBV9 and TRBJ1-6): DSGVTQTPKHLITATGQRVTLRCSPRSGDLSVYWYQQSLDQGLQFLIQYYNGEERAKGNILERFSAQQFPDLHSELNLSSLELGDSALYFCASSPRGDNGSPLHFGNGTRLTVT.

The CDR3 spells CASSLGVAASTDTQYF. The CDR3 nucleotides are TGTGCCAGCAGCTTAGGCGTAGCGGCTAGCACAGATACGCAGTATTTT. V and J are TRBV7-2 and TRBJ2-3; possible D gene TRBD2, 6 bases. CDR1 and CDR2 from the germline V gene are SGHTA and FQGNSA. The CDR3 sequence is 16 residues long. V lost 1 base to trimming and J lost 0 bases, with 11 bases between them.

V gene TRBV7-2 combines with J gene TRBJ1-5; D not certain. Germline values: CDR1 SGHTA, CDR2 FQGNSA. Deletions cut 3 bases from V and 7 bases from J, with 7 bases between. CDR3 length equals 12 residues. The CDR3 here is CASSLSSQPQHF. CDR3 sequence (DNA): TGTGCCAGCAGCTTGTCATCCCAGCCCCAGCATTTT.

This clone has just one count. This rearrangement joins TRBV2 to TRBJ2-1; a weak D match, TRBD2 (7 bases). V was trimmed by 5 bases and J by 9 bases, leaving 11 bases between them. The CDR3 runs to 12 residues. Germline V CDR1 and CDR2: SNHLY, FYNNEI. Here the CDR3 reads CASSKGGREQFF. The CDR3 nucleotides are TGTGCCAGCAGTAAGGGGGGGCGTGAGCAGTTCTTC.

V and J are TRBV6-1 and TRBJ2-2; 13 positions agree with TRBD2. Germline lookup yields CDR1 MNHNS and CDR2 SASEGT. CDR3 length equals 15 residues. After removal of 6 bases from V and 5 bases from J, the junction contained 3 bases not matched to a gene. The CDR3 reads CASSVLAGGTGELFF. DNA for the CDR3: TGTGCCAGCAGCGTACTAGCGGGGGGGACCGGGGAGCTGTTTTTT.